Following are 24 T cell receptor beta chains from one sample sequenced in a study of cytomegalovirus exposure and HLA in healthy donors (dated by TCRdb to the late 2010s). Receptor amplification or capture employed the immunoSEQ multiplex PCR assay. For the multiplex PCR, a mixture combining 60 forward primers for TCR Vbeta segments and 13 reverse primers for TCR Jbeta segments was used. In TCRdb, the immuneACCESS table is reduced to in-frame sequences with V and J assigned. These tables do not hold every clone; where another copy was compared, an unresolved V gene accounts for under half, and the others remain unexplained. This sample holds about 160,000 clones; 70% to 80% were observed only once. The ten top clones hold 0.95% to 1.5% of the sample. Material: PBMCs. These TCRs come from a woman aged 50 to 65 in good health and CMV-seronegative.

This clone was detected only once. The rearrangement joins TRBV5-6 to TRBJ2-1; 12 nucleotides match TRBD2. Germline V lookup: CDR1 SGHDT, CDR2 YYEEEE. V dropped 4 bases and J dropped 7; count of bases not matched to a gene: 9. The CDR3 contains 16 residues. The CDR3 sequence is CASSQLTSGRQNEQFF. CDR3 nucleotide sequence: TGTGCCAGCAGCCAACTCACTAGCGGGAGGCAGAATGAGCAGTTCTTC.

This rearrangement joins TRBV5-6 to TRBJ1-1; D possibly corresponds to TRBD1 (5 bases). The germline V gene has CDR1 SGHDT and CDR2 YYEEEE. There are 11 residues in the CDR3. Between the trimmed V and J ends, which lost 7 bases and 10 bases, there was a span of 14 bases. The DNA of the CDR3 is TGTGCCAGCGGGTCAGGGTTTGGAGCTTTCTTT. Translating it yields CASGSGFGAFF.

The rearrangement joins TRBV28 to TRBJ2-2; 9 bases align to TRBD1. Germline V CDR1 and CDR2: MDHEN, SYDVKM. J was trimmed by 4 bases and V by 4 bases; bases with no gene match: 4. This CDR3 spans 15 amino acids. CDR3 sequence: CASSSGQGSTGELFF. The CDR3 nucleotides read TGTGCCAGCAGTTCCGGACAGGGGAGCACCGGGGAGCTGTTTTTT.

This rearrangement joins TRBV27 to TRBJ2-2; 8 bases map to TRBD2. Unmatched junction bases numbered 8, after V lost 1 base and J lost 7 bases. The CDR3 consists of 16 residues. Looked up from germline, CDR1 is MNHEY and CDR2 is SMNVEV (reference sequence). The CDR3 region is CASSLYAGRGVGELFF. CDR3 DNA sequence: TGTGCCAGCAGTTTATATGCCGGGAGGGGTGTCGGGGAGCTGTTTTTT.

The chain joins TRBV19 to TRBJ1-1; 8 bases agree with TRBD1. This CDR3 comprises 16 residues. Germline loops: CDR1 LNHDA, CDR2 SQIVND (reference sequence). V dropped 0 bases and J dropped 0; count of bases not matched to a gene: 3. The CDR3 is CASSIEGRGLNTEAFF. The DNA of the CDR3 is TGTGCCAGTAGTATAGAGGGCAGGGGGCTGAACACTGAAGCTTTCTTT.

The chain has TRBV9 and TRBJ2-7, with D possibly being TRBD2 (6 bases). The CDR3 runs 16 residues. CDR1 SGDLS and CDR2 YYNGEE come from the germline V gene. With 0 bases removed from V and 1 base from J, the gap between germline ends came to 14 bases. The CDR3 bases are TGTGCCAGCAGCGTAGGACCTGGGACTTCTTCCTACGAGCAGTACTTC. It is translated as CASSVGPGTSSYEQYF.

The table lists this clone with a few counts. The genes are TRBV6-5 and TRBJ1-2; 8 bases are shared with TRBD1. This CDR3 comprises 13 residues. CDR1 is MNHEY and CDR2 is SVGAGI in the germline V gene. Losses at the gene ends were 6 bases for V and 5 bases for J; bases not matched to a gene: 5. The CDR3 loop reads CASSDRGAYGYTF. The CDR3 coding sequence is TGTGCCAGCAGCGACAGGGGAGCTTATGGCTACACCTTC.

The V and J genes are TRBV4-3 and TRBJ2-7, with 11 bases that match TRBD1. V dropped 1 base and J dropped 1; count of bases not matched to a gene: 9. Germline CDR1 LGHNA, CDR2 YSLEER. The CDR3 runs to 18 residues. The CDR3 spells CASSQVDRGLPRSYEQYF. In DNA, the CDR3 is TGCGCCAGCAGCCAAGTGGACAGGGGGCTTCCTAGGTCCTACGAGCAGTACTTC.

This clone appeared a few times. CDR3 DNA: TGTGCCAGCAGTTACTATCGGGACTCACTTGAGCAGTTCTTC. This translates into CASSYYRDSLEQFF. The genes are TRBV6-5 and TRBJ2-1; D is perhaps TRBD2 (6 bases). V was trimmed by 1 base and J by 9 bases, leaving 13 bases between them. There are 14 residues in the CDR3. Germline V CDR1 and CDR2: MNHEY, SVGAGI.

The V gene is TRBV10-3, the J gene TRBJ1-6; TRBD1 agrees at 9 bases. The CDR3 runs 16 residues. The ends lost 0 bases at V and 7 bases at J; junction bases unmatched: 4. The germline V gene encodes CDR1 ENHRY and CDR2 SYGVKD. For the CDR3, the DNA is TGTGCCATCAGTGAGTCTTACAGGGGGCAGAATTCACCCCTCCACTTT. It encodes CAISESYRGQNSPLHF.

The CDR3 spells CSMTSGGPNSYNEQFF. The CDR3 coding sequence is TGCAGCATGACTAGCGGGGGGCCAAACTCCTACAATGAGCAGTTCTTC. The chain joins TRBV29-1 to TRBJ2-1; TRBD2 matches at 13 bases. Germline trimming cut 8 bases from V and 0 bases from J; bases unmatched to any gene: 7. In germline, CDR1 is SQVTM, CDR2 ANQGSEA. The CDR3 contains 16 residues.

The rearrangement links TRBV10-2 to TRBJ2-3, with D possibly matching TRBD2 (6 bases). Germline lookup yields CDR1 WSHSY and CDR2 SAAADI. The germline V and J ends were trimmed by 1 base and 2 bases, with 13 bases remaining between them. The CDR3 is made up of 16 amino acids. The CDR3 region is CASSEYRTILTDTQYF. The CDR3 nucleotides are TGCGCCAGCAGTGAGTACAGGACTATCCTCACAGATACGCAGTATTTT.

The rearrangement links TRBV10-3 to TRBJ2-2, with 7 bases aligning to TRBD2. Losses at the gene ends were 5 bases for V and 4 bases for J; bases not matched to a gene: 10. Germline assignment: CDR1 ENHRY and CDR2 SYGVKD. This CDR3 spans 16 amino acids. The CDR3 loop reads CAISPAPGGSTGELFF. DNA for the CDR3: TGTGCCATCAGTCCGGCGCCTGGCGGGAGCACCGGGGAGCTGTTTTTT.

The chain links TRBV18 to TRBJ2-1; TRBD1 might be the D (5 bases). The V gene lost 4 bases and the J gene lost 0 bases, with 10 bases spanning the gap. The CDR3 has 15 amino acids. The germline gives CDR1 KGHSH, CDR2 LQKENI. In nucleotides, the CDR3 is TGTGCCAGCTCACGAGGACATAGCTCCTACAATGAGCAGTTCTTC. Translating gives CASSRGHSSYNEQFF.

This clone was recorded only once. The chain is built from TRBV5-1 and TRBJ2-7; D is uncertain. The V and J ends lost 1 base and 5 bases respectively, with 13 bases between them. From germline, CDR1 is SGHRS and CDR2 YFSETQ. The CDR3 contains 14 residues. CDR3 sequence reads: CASSLFTRRDEQYF. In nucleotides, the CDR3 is TGCGCCAGCAGCTTGTTTACTCGCCGGGACGAGCAGTACTTC.

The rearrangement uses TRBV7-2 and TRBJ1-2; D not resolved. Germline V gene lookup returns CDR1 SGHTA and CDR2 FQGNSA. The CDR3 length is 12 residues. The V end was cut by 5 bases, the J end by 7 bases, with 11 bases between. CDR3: CASSPGFSGYTF. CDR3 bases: TGTGCCAGCAGCCCAGGTTTCTCTGGCTACACCTTC.

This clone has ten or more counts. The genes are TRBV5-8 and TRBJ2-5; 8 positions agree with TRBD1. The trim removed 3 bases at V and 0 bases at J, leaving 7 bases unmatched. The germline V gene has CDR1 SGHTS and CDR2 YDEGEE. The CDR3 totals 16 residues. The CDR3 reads CASSSDRGKYQETQYF. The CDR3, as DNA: TGTGCCAGCAGCTCTGACAGGGGAAAGTACCAAGAGACCCAGTACTTC.

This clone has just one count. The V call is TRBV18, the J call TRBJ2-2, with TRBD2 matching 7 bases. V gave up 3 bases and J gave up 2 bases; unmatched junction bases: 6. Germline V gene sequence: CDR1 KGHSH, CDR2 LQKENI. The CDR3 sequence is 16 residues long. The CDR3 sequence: CASSPGGFLNTGELFF. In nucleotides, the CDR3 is TGTGCCAGCTCACCGGGAGGGTTCCTAAACACCGGGGAGCTGTTTTTT.

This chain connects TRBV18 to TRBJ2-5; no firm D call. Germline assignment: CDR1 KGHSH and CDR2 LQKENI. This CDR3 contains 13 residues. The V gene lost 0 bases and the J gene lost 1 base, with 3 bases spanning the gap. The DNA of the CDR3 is TGTGCCAGCTCACCACCCTCCCAAGAGACCCAGTACTTC. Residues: CASSPPSQETQYF. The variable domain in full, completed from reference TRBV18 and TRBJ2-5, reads NAGVMQNPRHLVRRRGQEARLRCSPMKGHSHVYWYRQLPEEGLKFMVYLQKENIIDESGMPKERFSAEFPKEGPSILRIQQVVRGDSAAYFCASSPPSQETQYFGPGTRLLVL.

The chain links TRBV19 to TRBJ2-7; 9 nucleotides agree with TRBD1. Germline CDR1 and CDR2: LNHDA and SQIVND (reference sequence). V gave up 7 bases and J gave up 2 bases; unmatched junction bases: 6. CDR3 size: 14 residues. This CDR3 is CASKDRGNTYEQYF. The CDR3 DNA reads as TGTGCCAGTAAAGACAGGGGGAACACCTACGAGCAGTACTTC. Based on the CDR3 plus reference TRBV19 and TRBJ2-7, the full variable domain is DGGITQSPKYLFRKEGQNVTLSCEQNLNHDAMYWYRQDPGQGLRLIYYSQIVNDFQKGDIAEGYSVSREKKESFPLTVTSAQKNPTAFYLCASKDRGNTYEQYFGPGTRLTVT.

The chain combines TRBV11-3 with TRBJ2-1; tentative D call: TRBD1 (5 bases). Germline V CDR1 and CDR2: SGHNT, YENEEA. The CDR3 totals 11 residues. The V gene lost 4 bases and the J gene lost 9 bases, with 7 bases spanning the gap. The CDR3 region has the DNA TGTGCCAGCAGCTCAGGGTCTGAGCAGTTCTTC. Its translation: CASSSGSEQFF. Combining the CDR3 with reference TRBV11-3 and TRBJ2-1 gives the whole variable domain EAGVVQSPRYKIIEKKQPVAFWCNPISGHNTLYWYLQNLGQGPELLIRYENEEAVDDSQLPKDRFSAERLKGVDSTLKIQPAELGDSAVYLCASSSGSEQFFGPGTRLTVL.

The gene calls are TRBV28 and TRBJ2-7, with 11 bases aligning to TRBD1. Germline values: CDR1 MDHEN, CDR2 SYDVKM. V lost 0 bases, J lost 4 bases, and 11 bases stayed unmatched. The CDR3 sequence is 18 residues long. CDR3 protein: CASSLWGLGTGGRYEQYF. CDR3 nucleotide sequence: TGTGCCAGCAGTTTATGGGGATTAGGGACAGGGGGGAGGTACGAGCAGTACTTC.

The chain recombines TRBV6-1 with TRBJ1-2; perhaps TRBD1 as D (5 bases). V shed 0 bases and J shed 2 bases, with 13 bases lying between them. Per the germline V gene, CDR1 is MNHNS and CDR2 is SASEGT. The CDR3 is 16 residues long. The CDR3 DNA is TGTGCCAGCAGTGAAGCGCTCGGGGGTTTAAACTATGGCTACACCTTC. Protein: CASSEALGGLNYGYTF.

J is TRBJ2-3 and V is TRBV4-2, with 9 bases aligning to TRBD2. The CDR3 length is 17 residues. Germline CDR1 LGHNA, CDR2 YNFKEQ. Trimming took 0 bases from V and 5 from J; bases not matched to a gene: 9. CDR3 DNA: TGTGCCAGCAGCCAAGACCCGGCGGGAGGGCCCGGAGATACGCAGTATTTT. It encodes CASSQDPAGGPGDTQYF.